This TCR beta chain was identified in a study of T cell responses to AZD1222 COVID-19 vaccine. Profiled with immunoSEQ multiplex PCR; TCRdb holds only in-frame clones, not every one. The sample carries around 170,000 clones, roughly 93% recorded once. General study results and limits: Nearly half of unique spike-specific TCRs reportedly avoided B.1.351 and B.1.1.7 mutated regions. Spike was spanned by vaccine-associated CD4 TCRs, which were dominant at 160-218 and 743-854. Elevations in Spike-specific TCR breadth and depth followed administration of two AZD1222 doses.

In regard to this clone: The antigen is not known.

The sequence came from an adult in good health. Sequenced material: peripheral blood, taken on day 0 of AZD1222 vaccination.

The DNA of the CDR3 is TGTGCCAGCAGCCGCCAGGGGGCGGGCACAGATACGCAGTATTTT. It is translated as CASSRQGAGTDTQYF. This chain joins TRBV9 and TRBJ2-3; 8 bases line up with TRBD1. CDR3 length: 15 amino acids. V was clipped by 4 bases and J by 1 base; unmatched bases: 5. In germline, CDR1 is SGDLS, CDR2 YYNGEE.